There are many counts of the clone carrying this T cell receptor (beta chain). Its antigen is unidentified. TCRdb used MiXCR to reprocess the 5' RACE reads, holding one entry per CDR3 protein. Seen here are fewer than 150,000 distinct CDR3 sequences, about 8% observed once, and the top ten hold roughly 0.71%. This sample stems from a study of T cells after yellow fever vaccination. Study-wide findings and caveats: Although most clonotypes did not, a small share appeared in both CD4 and CD8 compartments.

Germline loops: CDR1 SGHVS, CDR2 FQNEAQ. The CDR3 spans 16 residues. V lost 5 bases and J 3 bases, leaving 17 bases between the germline ends. The clonotype originates from a young man who received the YFV17D yellow fever vaccine. The genes are TRBV7-8 and TRBJ2-1; TRBD2 is a possible D gene (5 bases). The sequenced sample was CD4+ T cells sorted from PBMCs, obtained 5 days after the yellow fever booster vaccination. The CDR3 here is CASSPESGIGYNEQFF. The CDR3 DNA reads TGTGCCAGCAGCCCCGAGTCGGGAATAGGCTACAATGAGCAGTTCTTC.